The 25 T cell receptor beta chains below come from one sample, sequenced in a study of memory CD4+ T cells and cytomegalovirus serostatus. Single viable CD3+CD4+CD8-CD45RO+ cells were sorted as the memory CD4+ T cells. TCRdb's copy holds only in-frame clones and misses some; the assay was immunoSEQ multiplex PCR. The sample lists 50,000 to 65,000 clones, approximately 82% occurring once. Input material: memory CD4+ T cells from blood. The receptors come from an adult in good health and CMV-seropositive.

In this sample, this clone turned up a few times. The J gene is TRBJ2-1, the V gene TRBV5-1; D is possibly TRBD2 (5 bases). CDR1 and CDR2 (germline): SGHRS, YFSETQ. The CDR3 consists of 15 residues. The V gene lost 8 bases and the J gene lost 4 bases, with 19 bases spanning the gap. The CDR3 bases are TGCGCCAGTCGCCTCGGGGTCAGCGGATACAATGAGCAGTTCTTC. As protein: CASRLGVSGYNEQFF.

The rearrangement joins TRBV19 to TRBJ1-2; D may be TRBD1 (5 bases). Trimming cost V 5 bases and J 4 bases, with 14 bases left between them. The CDR3 is 14 amino acids. The germline CDR1 and CDR2 sequences are LNHDA and SQIVND (reference sequence). The CDR3 protein is CASSDKGMFYGYTF. Written as DNA, the CDR3 is TGTGCCAGTAGTGATAAGGGGATGTTCTATGGCTACACCTTC.

The rearrangement links TRBV7-3 to TRBJ2-5; TRBD2 agrees at 9 bases. In germline, CDR1 is SGHTA, CDR2 FQGTGA. V was pared by 0 bases and J by 5 bases, with 7 bases of the junction left unmatched. The CDR3 consists of 16 residues. CDR3 region: CASSLTGGGAGETQYF. The CDR3 coding sequence is TGTGCCAGCAGCTTAACTGGCGGGGGGGCCGGCGAGACCCAGTACTTC. Looking up the rest from reference TRBV7-3 and TRBJ2-5 gives the full variable domain: GAGVSQTPSNKVTEKGKYVELRCDPISGHTALYWYRQSLGQGPEFLIYFQGTGAADDSGLPNDRFFAVRPEGSVSTLKIQRTERGDSAVYLCASSLTGGGAGETQYFGPGTRLLVL.

The chain carries TRBV18 and TRBJ2-5, with D tentatively TRBD1 (5 bases). The CDR3 contains 15 residues. V was trimmed by 4 bases and J by 0 bases, leaving 12 bases between them. The V gene's germline CDR1 is KGHSH and CDR2 LQKENI. Here the CDR3 reads CASSLTDSNQETQYF. In DNA form, the CDR3 reads TGTGCCAGCTCACTTACCGACAGCAACCAAGAGACCCAGTACTTC.

This clone was found a few times. This chain joins TRBV19 and TRBJ1-5, with D unclear. The CDR3 is made up of 13 amino acids. V was shortened by 4 bases and J by 5 bases, with 9 bases between the two germline ends. Germline assignment: CDR1 LNHDA and CDR2 SQIVND (reference sequence). CDR3 sequence reads: CASSTGRDQPQHF. The CDR3 bases are TGTGCCAGTAGTACGGGGAGGGATCAGCCCCAGCATTTT.

The gene calls are TRBV5-1 and TRBJ2-3, with 10 nucleotides matching TRBD2. Germline CDR1 reads SGHRS; CDR2 reads YFSETQ. The CDR3 is 15 amino acids. The trim removed 5 bases at V and 4 bases at J, leaving 7 bases unmatched. The CDR3 spells CASRRAGGPADTQYF. The CDR3 nucleotides are TGCGCCAGCAGGAGAGCGGGAGGGCCCGCAGATACGCAGTATTTT. The entire variable domain, with the rest obtained from reference TRBV5-1 and TRBJ2-3, is as follows: KAGVTQTPRYLIKTRGQQVTLSCSPISGHRSVSWYQQTPGQGLQFLFEYFSETQRNKGNFPGRFSGRQFSNSRSEMNVSTLELGDSALYLCASRRAGGPADTQYFGPGTRLTVL.

This clone has a single count. The chain carries TRBV6-8 and TRBJ1-2; 7 bases agree with TRBD1. The CDR3 has 18 amino acids. Germline assignment: CDR1 MNHGY and CDR2 SAAAGT. Trimming removed 5 bases from V and 6 bases from J; junction bases left unmatched: 21. The DNA of the CDR3 is TGTGCCAGCAGTACGAGGGGACAGATAAAGGTGAGTTTCGATGGCTACACCTTC. Its protein product is CASSTRGQIKVSFDGYTF.

The J gene is TRBJ1-1, the V gene TRBV5-1; D unclear. Trimming pared 4 bases from V and 5 bases from J, leaving 12 bases between. The germline V gene encodes CDR1 SGHRS and CDR2 YFSETQ. This CDR3 is 13 amino acids long. CDR3: CASSVADQTEAFF. The CDR3 DNA reads TGCGCCAGCAGCGTGGCTGATCAGACTGAAGCTTTCTTT.

A few counts support this clone. The chain links TRBV6-4 to TRBJ2-1; 11 bases map to TRBD1. The CDR3 is 15 residues long. Germline V gene lookup returns CDR1 MRHNA and CDR2 SNTAGT. The V and J ends lost 6 bases and 15 bases, in that order; junction bases with no gene match: 16. The CDR3 bases are TGTGCCAGCAGCCCGGGACAGGGGGGCCTAATGGGGCTGTTCTTC. It codes for CASSPGQGGLMGLFF.

The V call is TRBV18, the J call TRBJ2-5; D might be TRBD1 (6 bases). Germline assignment: CDR1 KGHSH and CDR2 LQKENI. The CDR3 loop spans 13 amino acids. Trimming took off 4 bases at V and 5 bases at J, with 11 bases between the two ends. The DNA of the CDR3 is TGTGCCAGCTCACGAGGGGGAGAGGAGACCCAGTACTTC. It is translated as CASSRGGEETQYF.

The chain employs TRBV6-5 and TRBJ2-1, with TRBD2 identical over 7 bases. Germline CDR1 reads MNHEY; CDR2 reads SVGAGI. This CDR3 spans 15 amino acids. V dropped 8 bases and J dropped 6; count of bases not matched to a gene: 13. The DNA for the CDR3 is TGTGCCAGCGGAGGGAGACTAGCCGGGGTCAATGAGCAGTTCTTC. It yields the protein CASGGRLAGVNEQFF.

The chain couples TRBV7-8 to TRBJ2-3, with no clear D. CDR3 size: 16 residues. Between the trimmed V and J ends, which lost 3 bases and 0 bases, there was a span of 13 bases. Germline CDR1 and CDR2: SGHVS and FQNEAQ. The CDR3 coding sequence is TGTGCCAGCAGCTTCAAGACCACAGCTAGCACAGATACGCAGTATTTT. Translated, it gives CASSFKTTASTDTQYF.

This chain links TRBV7-9 with TRBJ1-6, with no clear D. Trimming stripped 2 bases from V and 4 bases from J, with 9 bases between. Germline loops: CDR1 SEHNR, CDR2 FQNEAQ (reference sequence). CDR3 size: 15 residues. The CDR3 DNA reads TGTGCCAGCAGCTTACGTACAGCTTATAATTCACCCCTCCACTTT. It encodes CASSLRTAYNSPLHF.

This chain connects TRBV5-4 to TRBJ2-3; TRBD2 agrees at 10 bases. This CDR3 comprises 16 residues. After removal of 0 bases from V and 5 bases from J, the junction contained 6 bases not matched to a gene. The germline gives CDR1 SGHNT, CDR2 YYREEE (reference sequence). CDR3 in DNA: TGTGCCAGCAGCTTGGCCAGCGGGAGGGTACAAGATACGCAGTATTTT. It encodes CASSLASGRVQDTQYF.

The rearrangement links TRBV5-8 to TRBJ2-3; D may correspond to TRBD1 or TRBD2 (6 bases each). V was trimmed by 0 bases and J by 9 bases, leaving 8 bases between them. This CDR3 is built from 12 residues. Germline CDR1 reads SGHTS; CDR2 reads YDEGEE. The CDR3 DNA is TGTGCCAGCAGCTTGGGGGGGGCGACGCAGTATTTT. Residues: CASSLGGATQYF.

The chain uses TRBV2 and TRBJ1-1; D unclear. There are 13 residues in the CDR3. Trimming left V 4 bases short and J 2 bases short, with 8 bases between. Germline lookup yields CDR1 SNHLY and CDR2 FYNNEI. CDR3 sequence reads: CASSADPNTEAFF. The CDR3 region has the DNA TGTGCCAGCAGTGCGGACCCTAACACTGAAGCTTTCTTT.

This chain links TRBV28 with TRBJ2-7; 7 bases line up with TRBD1. CDR1 MDHEN and CDR2 SYDVKM come from the germline V gene. V trimming: 3 bases; J trimming: 3 bases; junction bases outside the gene matches: 11. The CDR3 runs 16 residues. CDR3 amino acids: CASSFQGEGFSYEQYF. The CDR3 nucleotides read TGTGCCAGCAGTTTCCAGGGGGAAGGGTTCAGCTACGAGCAGTACTTC.

The chain couples TRBV29-1 to TRBJ1-2, with D unclear. The germline V gene encodes CDR1 SQVTM and CDR2 ANQGSEA. V was pared by 2 bases and J by 7 bases, with 11 bases between. This CDR3 comprises 12 residues. CDR3 nucleotides: TGCAGCGTTGAATCCTCCGGCGGTGGCTACACCTTC. Residues: CSVESSGGGYTF.

The chain has TRBV7-2 and TRBJ2-7; TRBD2 agrees at 7 bases. Trimming took 4 bases from V and 3 from J; bases not matched to a gene: 9. The CDR3 loop spans 15 amino acids. Germline values: CDR1 SGHTA, CDR2 FQGNSA. The CDR3 spells CASSSTRTSSYEQYF. CDR3 coding DNA: TGTGCCAGCAGCTCCACCCGGACTAGTAGCTACGAGCAGTACTTC.

The chain couples TRBV7-9 to TRBJ2-5, with no clear D. The CDR3 is 12 residues long. Trimming cost V 5 bases and J 5 bases, with 9 bases left between them. CDR1 and CDR2 (germline): SEHNR, FQNEAQ (reference sequence). The CDR3, as DNA: TGTGCCAGCAGCCCTAGACGGGAGACCCAGTACTTC. Amino acid sequence: CASSPRRETQYF.

This clone is a singleton in its sample. The rearrangement joins TRBV18 to TRBJ2-1; 9 bases match TRBD1. The germline gives CDR1 KGHSH, CDR2 LQKENI. The CDR3 contains 17 residues. The V and J ends lost 4 bases and 1 base, in that order; junction bases with no gene match: 8. The CDR3 sequence: CASSQLSGTGSYNEQFF. The CDR3 DNA sequence: TGTGCCAGCTCACAACTCTCGGGGACAGGGTCCTACAATGAGCAGTTCTTC.

The CDR3 region is CASSTSGSTYEQYF. DNA of the CDR3: TGTGCCAGCAGCACTAGCGGGAGTACCTACGAGCAGTACTTC. The genes are TRBV7-8 and TRBJ2-7; TRBD2 aligns across 11 bases. J gave up 2 bases and V 5 bases, and 2 bases lay outside the gene matches. Per germline, CDR1 SGHVS and CDR2 FQNEAQ. The CDR3 extends over 14 amino acids.

The chain joins TRBV5-1 to TRBJ2-3; 7 bases align to TRBD2. The germline CDR1 and CDR2 sequences are SGHRS and YFSETQ. The trim removed 5 bases at V and 0 bases at J, leaving 3 bases unmatched. The CDR3 is 14 residues long. Here the CDR3 reads CASRGGPSTDTQYF. In DNA form, the CDR3 reads TGCGCCAGCAGGGGAGGGCCTAGCACAGATACGCAGTATTTT. Supplemented by reference TRBV5-1 and TRBJ2-3, the full variable domain reads KAGVTQTPRYLIKTRGQQVTLSCSPISGHRSVSWYQQTPGQGLQFLFEYFSETQRNKGNFPGRFSGRQFSNSRSEMNVSTLELGDSALYLCASRGGPSTDTQYFGPGTRLTVL.

The chain is built from TRBV28 and TRBJ2-2; D is undetermined. Germline V lookup: CDR1 MDHEN, CDR2 SYDVKM. This CDR3 is 15 amino acids long. Trimming pared 2 bases from V and 0 bases from J, leaving 7 bases between. The CDR3 here is CASSLASTNTGELFF. The CDR3 nucleotides are TGTGCCAGCAGTTTAGCGTCAACGAACACCGGGGAGCTGTTTTTT.

The chain recombines TRBV7-6 with TRBJ2-3, with D perhaps TRBD2 (6 bases). Germline lookup yields CDR1 SGHVS and CDR2 FNYEAQ. The germline V and J ends were trimmed by 5 bases and 4 bases, with 13 bases remaining between them. CDR3 length: 14 amino acids. CDR3 in DNA: TGTGCCAGCAGCAAGGGACTTAGCGCAGATACGCAGTATTTT. Residues: CASSKGLSADTQYF.